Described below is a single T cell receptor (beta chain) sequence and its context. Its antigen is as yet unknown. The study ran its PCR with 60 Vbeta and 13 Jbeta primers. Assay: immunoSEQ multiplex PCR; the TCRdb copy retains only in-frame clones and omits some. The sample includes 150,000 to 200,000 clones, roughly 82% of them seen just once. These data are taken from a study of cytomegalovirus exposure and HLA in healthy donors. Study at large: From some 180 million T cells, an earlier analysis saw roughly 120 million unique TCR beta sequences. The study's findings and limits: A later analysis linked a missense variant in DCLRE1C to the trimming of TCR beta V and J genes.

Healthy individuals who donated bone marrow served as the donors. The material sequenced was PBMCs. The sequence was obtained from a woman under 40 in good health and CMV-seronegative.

The CDR3 DNA follows: TGCGCCAGCAGCGCAGGACCGGGACAGGTCTACGAGCAGTACTTC. Amino acid sequence: CASSAGPGQVYEQYF. The V and J genes are TRBV5-1 and TRBJ2-5; 8 nucleotides line up with TRBD1. The last part of the DNA fits TRBJ2-7 better; the J call may be wrong. There are 15 residues in the CDR3. CDR1 SGHRS and CDR2 YFSETQ come from the germline V gene.